The entry that follows covers one T cell receptor (beta chain) sequence. This clonotype showed up many times. This clone's antigen is unknown. Base qualities are not provided; no much larger clone lies one nucleotide away. These data belong to a study of tumor-infiltrating lymphocytes in oesophageal squamous cell carcinoma (dated by TCRdb to the mid-2010s). Library preparation used PCR. For sequencing, an Illumina HiSeq 2000 was employed. Clones were called with MiXCR by TCRdb after fastp trimmed the public reads at Q25, and only in-frame beta chains were retained. CDR3 protein sequences are deduplicated, and each keeps its most common genes and DNA. Counted in this sample were almost 20,000 distinct CDR3 sequences; 35% to 50% of them appeared once. The biggest ten clones account for roughly 21% of the sample. From V the trimming removes 1 base and from J it removes 8 bases, while the gene matches leave 3 bases of the junction unaccounted for. According to the germline V gene, CDR1 reads SGHTS and CDR2 reads YDEGEE. The CDR3 goes from the cysteine to the phenylalanine over 15 residues. This entry keeps only the CDR3 DNA: 45 bases, framed from base 1.

Sequences were obtained from esophageal tumor tissue. This TCR was recovered from a male donor with esophageal squamous cell carcinoma. This receptor chain uses TRBV5-8 and TRBJ2-1; 13 nucleotides in the junction match TRBD2. The CDR3 region reads CASSLRTSGRDEQFF. Here is the DNA: TGTGCCAGCAGCTTGAGGACTAGCGGGAGAGATGAGCAGTTCTTC.